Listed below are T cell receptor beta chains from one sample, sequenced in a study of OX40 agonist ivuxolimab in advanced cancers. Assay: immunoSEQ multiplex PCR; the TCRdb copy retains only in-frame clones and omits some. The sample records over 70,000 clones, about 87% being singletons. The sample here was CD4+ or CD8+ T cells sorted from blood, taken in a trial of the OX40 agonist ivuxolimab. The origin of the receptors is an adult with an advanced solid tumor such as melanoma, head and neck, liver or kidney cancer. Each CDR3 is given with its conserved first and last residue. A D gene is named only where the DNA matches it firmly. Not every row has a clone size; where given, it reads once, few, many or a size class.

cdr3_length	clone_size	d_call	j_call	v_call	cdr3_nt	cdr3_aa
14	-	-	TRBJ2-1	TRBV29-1	TGCAGCTACGTCGGGGTCCAGGAGGGCAATGAGCAGTTCTTC	CSYVGVQEGNEQFF
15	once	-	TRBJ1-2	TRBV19	TGTGCCAGTAGCAGACGGAGGCCCACTAACTATGGCTACACCTTC	CASSRRRPTNYGYTF
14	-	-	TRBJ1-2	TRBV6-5	TGTGCCAGCAGCTCCAACCGGGGGAACTATGGCTACACCTTC	CASSSNRGNYGYTF
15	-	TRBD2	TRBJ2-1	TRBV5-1	TGCGCCAGCAGCTCCTCCGGGACTAGCGGCGGTGAGCAGTTCTTC	CASSSSGTSGGEQFF
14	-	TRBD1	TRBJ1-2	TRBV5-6	TGTGCCAGCAGCCCGGACAGGGGGCGTTGGGGCTACACCTTC	CASSPDRGRWGYTF
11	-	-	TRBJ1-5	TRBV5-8	TGTGCCAGCAGCCCGGTTGGGCCCCAGCATTTT	CASSPVGPQHF
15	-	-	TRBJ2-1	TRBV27	TGTGCCAGCAGTTTCTCCGGGAACGCCTACAATGAGCAGTTCTTC	CASSFSGNAYNEQFF
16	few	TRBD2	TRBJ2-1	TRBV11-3	TGTGCCAGCAGCTCCTCAGGGACTAGCGGATACAATGAGCAGTTCTTC	CASSSSGTSGYNEQFF
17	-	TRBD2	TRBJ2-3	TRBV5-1	TGCGCCAGCAGCTCACTTTCGACTAGCGGGAGTTCAGATACGCAGTATTTT	CASSSLSTSGSSDTQYF
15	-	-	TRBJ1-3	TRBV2	TGTGCCAGAGGGAGGTCCTCTGGCTCTGGAAACACCATATATTTT	CARGRSSGSGNTIYF
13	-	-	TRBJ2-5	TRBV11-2	TGTGCCAGCAGCTTCAACAGACAAGAGACCCAGTACTTC	CASSFNRQETQYF
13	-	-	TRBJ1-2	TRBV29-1	TGCAGCGCTATAACCGACAGTAACTATGGCTACACCTTC	CSAITDSNYGYTF
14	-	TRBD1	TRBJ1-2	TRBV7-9	TGTGCCAGCAGCAAACAGGGGAATAACTATGGCTACACCTTC	CASSKQGNNYGYTF
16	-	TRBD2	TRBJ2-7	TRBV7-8	TGTGCCAGCAGCCCAGATGGGGGGGGACTGAGCTACGAGCAGTACTTC	CASSPDGGGLSYEQYF
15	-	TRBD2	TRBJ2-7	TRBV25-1	TGTGCCAGCAGTGAACCGGGACTAGCGGGACACGAGCAGTACTTC	CASSEPGLAGHEQYF
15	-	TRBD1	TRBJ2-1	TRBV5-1	TGCGCCAGCAGCCCCGGGACAGGCCCCTACAATGAGCAGTTCTTC	CASSPGTGPYNEQFF
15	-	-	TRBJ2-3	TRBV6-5	TGTGCCAGCAGCAGGGGGCTAGCGGCGGGGGATACGCAGTATTTT	CASSRGLAAGDTQYF
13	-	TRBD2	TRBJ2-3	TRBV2	TGTGCCAGCGGGACTAGTATCCCAGATACGCAGTATTTT	CASGTSIPDTQYF
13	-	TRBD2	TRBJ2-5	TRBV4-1	TGCGCCAGCAGCCTCCGGGGGGGGGAGACCCAGTACTTC	CASSLRGGETQYF
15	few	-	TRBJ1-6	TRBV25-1	TGTGCCAGCAGTGAATATTACCCCGGTGGTTCACCCCTCCACTTT	CASSEYYPGGSPLHF
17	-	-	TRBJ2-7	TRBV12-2	TGTGCAAGTCGCATACCCCCGAATAGCGGTATCTCCTACGAGCAGTACTTC	CASRIPPNSGISYEQYF
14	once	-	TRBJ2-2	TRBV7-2	TGTGCCAGCAGCCAGGGAGGGAACACCGGGGAGCTGTTTTTT	CASSQGGNTGELFF
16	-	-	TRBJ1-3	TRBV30	TGTGCCTGGAGTTCTAGGGGCCTGAGCTCTGGAAACACCATATATTTT	CAWSSRGLSSGNTIYF
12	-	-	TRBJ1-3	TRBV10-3	TGTGCCATCGGCCCCTCTGGAAACACCATATATTTT	CAIGPSGNTIYF
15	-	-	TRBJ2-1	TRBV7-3	TGTGCCAGCAGCCCACGAGCCTCGGGATCCAATGAGCAGTTCTTC	CASSPRASGSNEQFF
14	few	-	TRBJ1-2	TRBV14	TGTGCCAGCAGCGCCAAGGACAGACTCTATGGCTACACCTTC	CASSAKDRLYGYTF
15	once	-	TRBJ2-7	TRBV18	TGTGCCAGCTCACCGGCGGGATCCCTCTCCTACGAGCAGTACTTC	CASSPAGSLSYEQYF
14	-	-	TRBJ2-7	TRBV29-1	TGCAGCGTTTTGGGGTCCGGGAACTCCTACGAGCAGTACTTC	CSVLGSGNSYEQYF
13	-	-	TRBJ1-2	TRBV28	TGTGCCCTAGGTAGTCATAACGTCTATGGCTACACCTTC	CALGSHNVYGYTF
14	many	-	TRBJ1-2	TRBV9	TGTGCCAGCAGCGGGGAGAGCGGGAACTATGGCTACACCTTC	CASSGESGNYGYTF
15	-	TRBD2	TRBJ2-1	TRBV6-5	TGTGCCAGCAGTTATAGGCGGGGGGGGAACAATGAGCAGTTCTTC	CASSYRRGGNNEQFF
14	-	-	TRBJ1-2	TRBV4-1	TGCGCCAGCAGCCAAGACCTGTTAGCAAAAGGCTACACCTTC	CASSQDLLAKGYTF
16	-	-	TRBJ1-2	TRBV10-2	TGCGCCAGCAGTGAGTCGACTTCCAGGGCGGGGTATGGCTACACCTTC	CASSESTSRAGYGYTF
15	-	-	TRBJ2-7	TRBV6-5	TGTGCCAGCAGTCACGACAGGAACCCGGTGTGGGAGCAGTACTTC	CASSHDRNPVWEQYF
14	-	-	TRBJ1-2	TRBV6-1	TGTGCCAGCAGTGCCATACAGGTTTCGGATGGCTACACCTTC	CASSAIQVSDGYTF